The 10 T cell receptor beta chains presented below share a single source sample, sequenced in a study of T cell changes during pregnancy in multiple sclerosis (dated by TCRdb to the late 2010s). Receptor amplification or capture employed the immunoSEQ multiplex PCR assay. TCRdb retrieved this table from immuneACCESS and kept in-frame rearrangements only. Not all clones are present; in checked studies, unresolved V genes account for under half, and no reason is known for the remainder. Recorded for this sample are under 50,000 clones; 85% to 95% of them occurred a single time. The leading ten clones occupy approximately 2.6% of the sample. The sequencing here drew on CD8+ T cells from peripheral blood mononuclear cells, taken in the second trimester of pregnancy. The receptors here all came from a female donor with multiple sclerosis, enrolled in a pregnancy study.

This chain connects TRBV27 to TRBJ1-5; 7 bases line up with TRBD1. The CDR3 runs to 15 residues. CDR1 MNHEY and CDR2 SMNVEV come from the germline V gene (reference sequence). The V and J ends lost 6 bases and 7 bases, in that order; junction bases with no gene match: 12. CDR3 in DNA: TGTGCCAGCAGCCCCGACAGGGACCGGATCCAGCCCCAGCATTTT. It translates to CASSPDRDRIQPQHF.

The chain carries TRBV21-1 and TRBJ2-1; the table calls TRBD2, which could not be checked here. TRBV21-1 corresponds to a pseudogene. The CDR3 consists of 15 residues. This chain's CDR3 is CASPQTSGEYNEQFF. CDR3 in DNA: TGTGCCAGCCCCCAGACTAGCGGGGAATACAATGAGCAGTTCTTC.

The chain is built from TRBV7-3 and TRBJ2-3; 10 nucleotides agree with TRBD1. Germline V gene lookup returns CDR1 SGHTA and CDR2 FQGTGA. This CDR3 contains 15 residues. The J segment lost 9 bases and the V segment lost 2 bases, leaving 8 bases of the junction unmatched. The CDR3: CASSLPGTGVYTQYF. The DNA of the CDR3 is TGTGCCAGCAGCTTACCCGGGACAGGGGTATACACGCAGTATTTT. Combining the CDR3 with reference TRBV7-3 and TRBJ2-3 gives the whole variable domain GAGVSQTPSNKVTEKGKYVELRCDPISGHTALYWYRQSLGQGPEFLIYFQGTGAADDSGLPNDRFFAVRPEGSVSTLKIQRTERGDSAVYLCASSLPGTGVYTQYFGPGTRLTVL.

The chain couples TRBV5-8 to TRBJ2-1; unclear D gene. Germline V CDR1 and CDR2: SGHTS, YDEGEE. The CDR3 extends over 11 amino acids. Trimming left V 4 bases short and J 10 bases short, with 9 bases between. In DNA, the CDR3 is TGTGCCAGCAGCCCCGAGCCGGAGCAGTTCTTC. Its translation: CASSPEPEQFF.

V is TRBV5-1 and J is TRBJ2-1; 7 bases fit TRBD2. CDR3 size: 12 residues. Per germline, CDR1 SGHRS and CDR2 YFSETQ. Trimming cost V 7 bases and J 7 bases; bases outside gene matches: 5. CDR3 residues: CASLGGVNEQFF. The DNA for the CDR3 is TGCGCCAGCTTGGGAGGGGTAAATGAGCAGTTCTTC.

In this sample, this clone turned up a few times. V usage is TRBV7-9 and J usage is TRBJ1-1, with a tentative D call TRBD1 (5 bases). V lost 3 bases to trimming and J lost 1 base, with 9 bases between them. Germline values: CDR1 SEHNR, CDR2 FQNEAQ (reference sequence). The CDR3 extends over 14 amino acids. CDR3 residues: CASSLTETNTEAFF. The CDR3 nucleotides read TGTGCCAGCAGCTTGACAGAGACGAACACTGAAGCTTTCTTT.

This clone has just a few counts. This chain uses TRBV2 with TRBJ1-2; 9 nucleotides match TRBD1. Germline V gives CDR1 SNHLY, CDR2 FYNNEI. This CDR3 comprises 13 residues. Losses at the gene ends were 5 bases for V and 8 bases for J; bases not matched to a gene: 6. The CDR3 sequence: CASSTGGARGYTF. CDR3 bases: TGTGCCAGCAGTACAGGGGGCGCGAGGGGCTACACCTTC.

J is TRBJ2-3 and V is TRBV4-3, with unresolved D. The CDR3 is 15 amino acids. The V and J ends lost 0 bases and 3 bases respectively, with 10 bases between them. The germline CDR1 and CDR2 sequences are LGHNA and YSLEER. CDR3 sequence reads: CASSQDDSGTDTQYF. In nucleotides, the CDR3 is TGCGCCAGCAGCCAAGATGACTCGGGTACAGATACGCAGTATTTT.

This chain links TRBV19 with TRBJ2-1; TRBD2 agrees at 9 bases. Germline-derived CDR1 and CDR2 are LNHDA and SQIVND (reference sequence). The CDR3 runs 14 residues. The V gene end was trimmed by 5 bases and the J gene end by 4 bases; junction bases not matched to a gene: 3. As DNA, the CDR3 is TGTGCCAGTAGTGCGGGGGGGCCATACAATGAGCAGTTCTTC. Encoded protein: CASSAGGPYNEQFF.

The chain couples TRBV27 to TRBJ1-2; 7 bases map to TRBD1. The CDR3 has 14 amino acids. Germline lookup yields CDR1 MNHEY and CDR2 SMNVEV (reference sequence). Trimming at V came to 4 bases and at J to 4 bases, leaving 6 bases not matched to a gene. The CDR3 here is CASSWDSDFYGYTF. CDR3 DNA: TGTGCCAGCAGTTGGGACAGCGACTTCTATGGCTACACCTTC.